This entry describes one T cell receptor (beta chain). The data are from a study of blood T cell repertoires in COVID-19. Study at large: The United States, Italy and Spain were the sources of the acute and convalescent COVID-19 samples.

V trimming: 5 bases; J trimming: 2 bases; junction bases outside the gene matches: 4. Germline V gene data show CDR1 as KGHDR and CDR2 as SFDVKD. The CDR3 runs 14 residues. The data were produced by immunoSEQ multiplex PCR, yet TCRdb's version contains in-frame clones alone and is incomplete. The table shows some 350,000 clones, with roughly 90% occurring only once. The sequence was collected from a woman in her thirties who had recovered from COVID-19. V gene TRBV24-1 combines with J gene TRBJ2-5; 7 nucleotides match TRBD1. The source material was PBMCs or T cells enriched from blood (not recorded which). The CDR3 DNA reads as TGTGCCACCAGTGGGACAGGAACACAAGAGACCCAGTACTTC. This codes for CATSGTGTQETQYF.